This T cell receptor beta chain was observed in a study of T cell responses to AZD1222 COVID-19 vaccine. Study outcomes and limitations: Seropositive status at baseline applied to only five to seven AZD1222 recipients. Close to half of spike-specific TCRs reportedly recognize unmutated variant regions. The span of vaccine-associated CD4 TCRs extended across spike, with dominance at 160-218 and 743-854.

Remarks on this clone: What it binds is unknown.

The assay was immunoSEQ multiplex PCR, and TCRdb's table has in-frame clones only and misses some. Of tens of thousands of clones listed, around 86% are singletons. This CDR3 contains 13 residues. Per the germline V gene, CDR1 is SGHVS and CDR2 is FQNEAQ. V gave up 5 bases and J gave up 6 bases, with 13 bases separating them. This chain connects TRBV7-8 to TRBJ1-1; no clear D. The receptor comes from an adult in good health. This specimen was peripheral blood, taken on day 0 of AZD1222 vaccination. CDR3 nucleotides: TGTGCCAGCAGCGGTAGAGACCTCTCTGAAGCTTTCTTT. Its protein is CASSGRDLSEAFF. Together with reference TRBV7-8 and TRBJ1-1, the CDR3 gives the full variable domain: GAGVSQSPRYKVAKRGQDVALRCDPISGHVSLFWYQQALGQGPEFLTYFQNEAQLDKSGLPSDRFFAERPEGSVSTLKIQRTQQEDSAVYLCASSGRDLSEAFFGQGTRLTVV.